The 12 T cell receptor beta chains below come from one sample, sequenced in a study of T cells in Graves' hyperthyroidism and ophthalmopathy. The CDR3 regions of TCR beta were amplified from RNA transcripts. An initial round of RT-PCR targeting the TCR CDR3 relied on the HTBI primer set. TCRdb re-derived calls from the multiplex PCR reads in MiXCR, one entry per CDR3 protein. This repertoire shows approximately 610,000 distinct CDR3 sequences, roughly 15% found once; its top ten account for around 4.1%. Input material: blood. These receptors were taken from a woman aged 40 to 55 with Graves' ophthalmopathy.

This clonotype was recorded at least ten times. The chain carries TRBV12-3 or TRBV12-4 and TRBJ1-3; D gene unclear. Between the trimmed V and J ends, which lost 5 bases and 1 base, there was a span of 12 bases. CDR3 size: 15 residues. The DNA of the CDR3 is TGTGCCAGCAGTCCGAGGACGTATTCTGGAAACACCATATATTTT. Translated: CASSPRTYSGNTIYF.

This clonotype has a count of ten or more. J is TRBJ2-7 and V is TRBV11-2; D may be TRBD1 or TRBD2 (6 bases each). With 5 bases removed from V and 4 bases from J, the gap between germline ends came to 12 bases. The germline gives CDR1 SGHAT, CDR2 FQNNGV. CDR3 size: 13 residues. CDR3 DNA: TGTGCCAGCAGCAACACAGGGAGGTACGAGCAGTACTTC. Translated, it gives CASSNTGRYEQYF.

The chain has TRBV2 and TRBJ1-5; TRBD1 matches at 8 bases. J lost 0 bases, V lost 2 bases, and 15 bases had no gene match. CDR1 and CDR2 (germline): SNHLY, FYNNEI. The CDR3 loop spans 20 amino acids. The CDR3 loop reads CASSEWRGKTGGYSNQPQHF. CDR3 nucleotides: TGTGCCAGCAGTGAATGGAGGGGGAAAACAGGGGGATATAGCAATCAGCCCCAGCATTTT. The whole variable domain, remainder taken from reference TRBV2 and TRBJ1-5, is EPEVTQTPSHQVTQMGQEVILRCVPISNHLYFYWYRQILGQKVEFLVSFYNNEISEKSEIFDDQFSVERPDGSNFTLKIRSTKLEDSAMYFCASSEWRGKTGGYSNQPQHFGDGTRLSIL.

Ten or more counts support this clonotype. This chain links TRBV20-1 with TRBJ2-7, with 7 bases that match TRBD1. The J segment lost 1 base and the V segment lost 0 bases, leaving 6 bases of the junction unmatched. Germline assignment: CDR1 DFQATT and CDR2 SNEGSKA (reference sequence). CDR3 length: 15 amino acids. The CDR3 DNA reads TGCAGTGCTAGAGATCGGGACAGTTCTTCCTACGAGCAGTACTTC. It translates to CSARDRDSSSYEQYF.

This clonotype was seen more than once but under ten times. This chain links TRBV10-3 with TRBJ2-7; 9 bases match TRBD1. The V gene's germline CDR1 is ENHRY and CDR2 SYGVKD. This CDR3 has 15 residues. V lost 2 bases and J lost 3; bases outside the gene matches: 5. The CDR3 loop reads CAISEKGQGNYEQYF. Here the CDR3 DNA reads TGTGCCATCAGTGAGAAGGGACAGGGTAACTACGAGCAGTACTTC.

This clonotype appeared many times. This chain uses TRBV19 with TRBJ2-7; possible D gene TRBD1, 5 bases. From germline, CDR1 is LNHDA and CDR2 SQIVND (reference sequence). This CDR3 comprises 15 residues. The ends were cut back, 5 bases at V and 3 bases at J, with 17 bases in the middle. The CDR3 nucleotides are TGTGCCAGTAGTTGGGGCGCAGGAGAAAACTACGAGCAGTACTTC. Translating it yields CASSWGAGENYEQYF.

The chain joins TRBV6-1 to TRBJ1-2, with unresolved D. The CDR3 consists of 10 residues. The V gene lost 4 bases and the J gene lost 5 bases, with 2 bases spanning the gap. The germline V gene encodes CDR1 MNHNS and CDR2 SASEGT. The CDR3 region has the DNA TGTGCCAGCAGTGCGTATGGCTACACCTTC. It codes for CASSAYGYTF.

This clonotype has at least ten counts. The J gene is TRBJ2-5, the V gene TRBV6-5; D remains unclear. The CDR3 has 13 amino acids. Germline V gene data show CDR1 as MNHEY and CDR2 as SVGAGI. V was shortened by 2 bases and J by 2 bases, with 6 bases between the two germline ends. The CDR3 loop is CASSYLGQETQYF. DNA of the CDR3: TGTGCCAGCAGTTACCTCGGGCAAGAGACCCAGTACTTC.

This clonotype was counted ten times or more. The chain joins TRBV6-4 to TRBJ2-6; D is perhaps TRBD2 (5 bases). Germline CDR1 reads MRHNA; CDR2 reads SNTAGT. The CDR3 is made up of 17 amino acids. V was pared by 5 bases and J by 2 bases, with 16 bases between. The CDR3 DNA reads as TGTGCCAGCAGTCCGCGGGCGGGCCTAACTGGGGCCAACGTCCTGACTTTC. Its protein product is CASSPRAGLTGANVLTF.

This clonotype came up many times. V and J are TRBV7-9 and TRBJ2-5, with 9 bases aligning to TRBD1. The CDR3 is made up of 15 amino acids. Trimming cost V 4 bases and J 5 bases; bases outside gene matches: 8. CDR1 SEHNR and CDR2 FQNEAQ come from the germline V gene (reference sequence). CDR3 nucleotides: TGTGCCAGCAGCTACCCGACAGGGGGGTCGGAGACCCAGTACTTC. Encoded protein: CASSYPTGGSETQYF.

This clonotype was detected many times. The V gene is TRBV6-5, the J gene TRBJ1-2; 10 positions match TRBD1. The V gene's germline CDR1 is MNHEY and CDR2 SVGAGI. This CDR3 comprises 14 residues. The junction had 6 bases not matched to a gene; V was cut back by 3 bases and J by 8 bases. CDR3 in DNA: TGTGCCAGCAGTTATTGGGACAGGGGAACCGGCTACACCTTC. The encoded protein is CASSYWDRGTGYTF.

The V gene is TRBV9, the J gene TRBJ2-1; unclear D gene. V dropped 4 bases and J dropped 2 bases, with 16 bases sitting between them. CDR3 length: 16 amino acids. Germline CDR1 and CDR2: SGDLS and YYNGEE. The CDR3 protein is CASSSHPDGAYNEQFF. The CDR3, as DNA: TGTGCCAGCAGCTCGCACCCGGACGGAGCCTACAATGAGCAGTTCTTC.